Listed here are 4 T cell receptor beta chains from one sample, sequenced in a study of T cell changes during pregnancy in multiple sclerosis. Measured with immunoSEQ multiplex PCR; TCRdb has only the in-frame clones, and not every one. The table shows about 46,000 clones, with approximately 90% occurring only once. The sequences come from CD4+ T cells from peripheral blood mononuclear cells, collected in the second trimester of pregnancy. The receptors were gathered from a female donor in good health, enrolled as a control in a pregnancy study.

A remark on this clone: One end of the junction varies from germline; a read error may be responsible. The chain employs TRBV5-6 and TRBJ2-5; weak D call: TRBD2 (6 bases). This CDR3 spans 18 amino acids. Germline V gene data show CDR1 as SGHDT and CDR2 as YYEEEE. CDR3 region: CASSLGLRDSPKQETQYF. The CDR3 DNA is TGTGCCAGCAGTTTGGGGTTAAGGGACTCTCCCAAGCAAGAGACCCAGTACTTC. Full variable domain (outside the CDR3, taken from reference TRBV5-6 and TRBJ2-5): DAGVTQSPTHLIKTRGQQVTLRCSPKSGHDTVSWYQQALGQGPQFIFQYYEEEERQRGNFPDRFSGHQFPNYSSELNVNALLLGDSALYLCASSLGLRDSPKQETQYFGPGTRLLVL.

This chain connects TRBV5-8 to TRBJ1-4, with D possibly TRBD1 on 6 matching bases. Germline CDR1 is SGHTS and CDR2 is YDEGEE. V was clipped by 4 bases and J by 6 bases, with 10 bases between them. CDR3 length equals 13 residues. The CDR3 region has the DNA TGTGCCAGCAGCCTGGACAGAGATGAAAAACTGTTTTTT. This translates into CASSLDRDEKLFF.

The chain combines TRBV7-2 with TRBJ2-5, with TRBD2 identical over 7 bases. Germline values: CDR1 SGHTA, CDR2 FQGNSA. The CDR3 contains 14 residues. V lost 5 bases to trimming and J lost 2 bases; unmatched junction nucleotides: 5. The CDR3 is CASSPAGRQETQYF. The CDR3 DNA sequence: TGTGCCAGCAGCCCAGCGGGGAGACAAGAGACCCAGTACTTC.

The chain joins TRBV4-3 to TRBJ1-3; a possible D gene is TRBD1 (6 bases). CDR3 length: 16 residues. Trimming shortened V by 2 bases and J by 0 bases, and 11 bases separated the two germline ends. CDR1 is LGHNA, CDR2 YSLEER, per germline. The CDR3 loop reads CASSQKPRGSGNTIYF. As DNA, the CDR3 is TGCGCCAGCAGCCAAAAGCCCAGGGGCTCTGGAAACACCATATATTTT.